This T cell receptor (beta chain) was sequenced in a study of T cell repertoires in cytomegalovirus infection. Study at large: Recently identified HLA-C-restricted and well-studied HLA-B-restricted CMV epitopes were used. Shared public TCR beta signatures pointed to both CMV infection and a matching HLA type.

Germline CDR1 reads SGHTA; CDR2 reads FQGNSA. The CDR3 extends over 15 amino acids. As concerns this clonotype: Its antigen remains unidentified. This may be a read error: a much more frequent sequence differs by one nucleotide.

TCRdb itself ran the reads through MiXCR, one entry per CDR3 protein. The sample consists of roughly 730,000 distinct CDR3 sequences, around 30% of them appearing once. Study-level findings and limits: Summed public TCR beta family frequency identified CMV carriers bearing the relevant HLA. Ex vivo responses were dominated by HLA-C-restricted CMV-specific TCR beta clonotypes.

The TCR sequence derives from a human donor in good health (CMV status not recorded). Some clones in this sample may be carry-over from other donors' samples. The chain carries TRBV7-2 and TRBJ2-1; TRBD2 agrees at 7 bases. The input for sequencing was cultured PBMCs, taken from culture after CMV antigen stimulation. The CDR3 region has the DNA TGTGCCAGCAGGCGGGTGGGAGGGCCCTACAGTGAGCAGTTCTTC. Translation: CASRRVGGPYSEQFF.